The clone carrying this T cell receptor beta chain showed up just once. Its specificity is unknown. Using its own MiXCR run on the reads, TCRdb lists one record per CDR3 protein. Counted here are around 530,000 distinct CDR3 sequences, 26% occurring once; the ten biggest clones make up less than 15%. V shed 4 bases and J shed 5 bases, with 11 bases lying between them. This CDR3 contains 13 residues. Germline CDR1 and CDR2: SGHRS and YFSETQ. This sample is part of a study of T cell repertoires in cytomegalovirus infection. Findings of the study overall: HLA-C-restricted TCR beta clonotypes specific for CMV led the ex vivo response. Cumulated frequencies of public TCR beta families served to identify carriers of CMV plus the relevant HLA.

Sequenced sample: PBMCs. The clonotype was recovered from a human donor in good health (CMV status not recorded). Some clones in this sample may be carry-over from other donors' samples. The chain couples TRBV5-1 to TRBJ2-3; unclear D gene. In nucleotides, the CDR3 is TGCGCCAGCAGCGCCCGGCTGGGAGATACGCAGTATTTT. Amino acid sequence: CASSARLGDTQYF.